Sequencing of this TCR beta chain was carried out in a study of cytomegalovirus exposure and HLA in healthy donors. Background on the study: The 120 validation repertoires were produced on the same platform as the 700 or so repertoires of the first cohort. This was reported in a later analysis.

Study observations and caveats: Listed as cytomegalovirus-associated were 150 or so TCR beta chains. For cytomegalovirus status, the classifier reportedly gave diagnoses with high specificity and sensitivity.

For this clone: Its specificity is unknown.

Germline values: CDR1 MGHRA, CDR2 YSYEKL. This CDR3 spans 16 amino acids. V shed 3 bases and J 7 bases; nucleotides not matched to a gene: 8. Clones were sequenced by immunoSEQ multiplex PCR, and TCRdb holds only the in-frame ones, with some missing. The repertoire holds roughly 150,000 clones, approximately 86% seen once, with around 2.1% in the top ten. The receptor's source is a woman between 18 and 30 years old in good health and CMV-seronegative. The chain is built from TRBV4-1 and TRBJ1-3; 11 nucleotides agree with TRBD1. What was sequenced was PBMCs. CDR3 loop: CASSHPIRDRGNTIYF. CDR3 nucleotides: TGCGCCAGCAGCCACCCCATCAGGGACAGGGGGAACACCATATATTTT.